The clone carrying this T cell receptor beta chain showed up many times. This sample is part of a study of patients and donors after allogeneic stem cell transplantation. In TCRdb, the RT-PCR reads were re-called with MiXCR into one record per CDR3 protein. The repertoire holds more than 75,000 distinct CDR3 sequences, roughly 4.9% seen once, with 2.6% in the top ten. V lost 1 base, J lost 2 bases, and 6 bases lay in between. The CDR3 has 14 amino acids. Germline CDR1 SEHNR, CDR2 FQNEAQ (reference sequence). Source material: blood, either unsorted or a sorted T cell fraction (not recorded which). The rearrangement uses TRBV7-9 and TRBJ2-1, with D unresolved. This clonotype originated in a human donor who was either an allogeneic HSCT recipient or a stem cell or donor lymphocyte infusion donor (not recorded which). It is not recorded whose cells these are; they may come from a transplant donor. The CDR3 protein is CASSLDLAYNEQFF. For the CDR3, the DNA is TGTGCCAGCAGCTTAGATCTAGCCTACAATGAGCAGTTCTTC.